Listed below are T cell receptor beta chains from one sample, sequenced in a study of early T cells in non-severe SARS-CoV-2 infection. Using its own MiXCR run on the 5' RACE reads, TCRdb lists one record per CDR3 protein. Among some 78,000 distinct CDR3 sequences, less than 15% were seen once, and the ten largest hold 4.5% to 7%. What was sequenced was whole blood. Every receptor here comes from an adult who was a healthcare worker with PCR-confirmed SARS-CoV-2 infection or an uninfected control (not recorded which). Each CDR3 is given with its conserved first and last residue. Fields, in order: V gene, D gene, J gene, clone size, CDR3 protein, CDR3 DNA. The D gene is left open where the match is weak. Only some rows state a clone size, as once, few, many or a class for expanded clones.

>TRBV11-2|TRBD1|TRBJ2-5|.
CASSLGDRAQETQYF
TGTGCCAGCAGCTTAGGGGACAGGGCCCAAGAGACCCAGTACTTC
>TRBV25-1|TRBD2|TRBJ2-1|many
CAVGGVEQFF
TGTGCCGTCGGGGGGGTTGAGCAGTTCTTC
>TRBV2|.|TRBJ1-1|many
CASSQESNTEAFF
TGTGCCAGCAGCCAGGAATCGAACACTGAAGCTTTCTTT
>TRBV5-1|TRBD1|TRBJ1-1|few
CASSLEGALNTEAFF
TGCGCCAGCAGCTTGGAGGGGGCGTTAAACACTGAAGCTTTCTTT
>TRBV7-9|.|TRBJ2-2|.
CASSSRPTGNTGELFF
TGTGCCAGCAGCTCAAGACCTACGGGTAACACCGGGGAGCTGTTTTTT
>TRBV20-1|.|TRBJ1-6|many
CSARVGVGNSPLHF
TGCAGTGCTAGAGTAGGGGTGGGTAATTCACCCCTCCACTTT
>TRBV4-1|TRBD2|TRBJ2-1|many
CASSHVSGGADEQFF
TGCGCCAGCAGCCATGTTAGCGGGGGGGCAGACGAGCAGTTCTTC
>TRBV20-1|TRBD2|TRBJ2-5|.
CSAAPSNVAGHQETQYF
TGCAGTGCTGCCCCCTCTAACGTAGCGGGGCACCAGGAGACCCAGTACTTC
>TRBV3-1|.|TRBJ1-1|.
CASSQVSTRAEAFF
TGTGCCAGCAGCCAAGTTTCCACTAGGGCTGAAGCTTTCTTT
>TRBV20-1|.|TRBJ2-2|.
CSASKGGGELFF
TGCAGTGCTAGCAAAGGAGGCGGGGAGCTGTTTTTT
>TRBV7-9|TRBD1|TRBJ2-4|few
CASSLWSTGGTKNIQYF
TGTGCCAGCAGCTTATGGTCGACAGGGGGGACCAAAAACATTCAGTACTTC
>TRBV7-8|.|TRBJ1-2|.
CASSLAIAVVGYGYTF
TGTGCCAGCAGCTTAGCAATAGCGGTTGTGGGCTATGGCTACACCTTC